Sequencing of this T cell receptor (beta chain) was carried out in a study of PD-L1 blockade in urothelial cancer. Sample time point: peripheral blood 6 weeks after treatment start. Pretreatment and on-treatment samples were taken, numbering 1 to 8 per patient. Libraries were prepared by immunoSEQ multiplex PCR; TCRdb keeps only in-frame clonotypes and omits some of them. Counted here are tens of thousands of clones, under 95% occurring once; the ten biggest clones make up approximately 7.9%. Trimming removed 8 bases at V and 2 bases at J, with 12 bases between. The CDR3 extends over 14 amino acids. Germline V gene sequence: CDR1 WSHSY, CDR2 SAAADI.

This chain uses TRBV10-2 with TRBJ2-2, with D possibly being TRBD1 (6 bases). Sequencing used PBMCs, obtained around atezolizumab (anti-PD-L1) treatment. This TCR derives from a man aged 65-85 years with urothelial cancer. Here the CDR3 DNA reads TGCGCCAGCCTTCTGACAGGAAACACCGGGGAGCTGTTTTTT. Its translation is CASLLTGNTGELFF.